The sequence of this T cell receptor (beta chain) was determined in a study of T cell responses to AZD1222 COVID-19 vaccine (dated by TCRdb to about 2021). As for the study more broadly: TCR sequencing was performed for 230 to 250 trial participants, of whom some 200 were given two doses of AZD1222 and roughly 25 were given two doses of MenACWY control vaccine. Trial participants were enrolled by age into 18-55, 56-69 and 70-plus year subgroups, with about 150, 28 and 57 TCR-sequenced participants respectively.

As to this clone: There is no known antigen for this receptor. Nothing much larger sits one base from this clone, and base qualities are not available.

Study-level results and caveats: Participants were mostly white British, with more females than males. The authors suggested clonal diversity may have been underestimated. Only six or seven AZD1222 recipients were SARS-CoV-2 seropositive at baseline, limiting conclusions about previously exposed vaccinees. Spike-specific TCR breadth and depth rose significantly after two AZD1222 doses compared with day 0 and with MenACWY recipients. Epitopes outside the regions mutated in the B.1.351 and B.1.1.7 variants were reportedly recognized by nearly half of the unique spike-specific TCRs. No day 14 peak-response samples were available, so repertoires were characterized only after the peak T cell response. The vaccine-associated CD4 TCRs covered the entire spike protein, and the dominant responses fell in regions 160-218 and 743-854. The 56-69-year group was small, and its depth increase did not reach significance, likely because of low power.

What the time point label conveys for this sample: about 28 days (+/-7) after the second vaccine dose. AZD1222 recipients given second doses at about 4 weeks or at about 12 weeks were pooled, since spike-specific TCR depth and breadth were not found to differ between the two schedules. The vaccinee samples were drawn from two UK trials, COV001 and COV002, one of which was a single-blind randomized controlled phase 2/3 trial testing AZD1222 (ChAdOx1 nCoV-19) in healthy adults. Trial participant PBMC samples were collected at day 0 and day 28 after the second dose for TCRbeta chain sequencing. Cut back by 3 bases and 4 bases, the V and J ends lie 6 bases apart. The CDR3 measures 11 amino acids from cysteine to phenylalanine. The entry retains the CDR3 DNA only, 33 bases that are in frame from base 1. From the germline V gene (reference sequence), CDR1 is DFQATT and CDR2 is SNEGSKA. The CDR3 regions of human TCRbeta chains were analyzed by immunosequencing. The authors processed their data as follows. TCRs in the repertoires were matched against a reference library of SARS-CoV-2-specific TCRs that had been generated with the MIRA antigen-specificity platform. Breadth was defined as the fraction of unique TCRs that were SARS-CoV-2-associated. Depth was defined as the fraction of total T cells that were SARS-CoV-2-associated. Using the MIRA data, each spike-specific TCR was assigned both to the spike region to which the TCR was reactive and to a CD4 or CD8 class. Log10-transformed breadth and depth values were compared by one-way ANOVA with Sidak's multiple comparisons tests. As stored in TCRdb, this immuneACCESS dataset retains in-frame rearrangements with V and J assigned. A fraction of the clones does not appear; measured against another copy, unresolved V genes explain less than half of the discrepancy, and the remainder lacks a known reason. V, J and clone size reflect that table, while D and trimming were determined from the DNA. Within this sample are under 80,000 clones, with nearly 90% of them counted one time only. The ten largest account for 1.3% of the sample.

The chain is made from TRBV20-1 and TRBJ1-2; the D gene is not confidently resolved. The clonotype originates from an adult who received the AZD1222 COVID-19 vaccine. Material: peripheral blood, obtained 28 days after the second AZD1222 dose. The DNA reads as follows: TGCAGTGCTAGGTCGGGCTATGGCTACACCTTC. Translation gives CSARSGYGYTF.